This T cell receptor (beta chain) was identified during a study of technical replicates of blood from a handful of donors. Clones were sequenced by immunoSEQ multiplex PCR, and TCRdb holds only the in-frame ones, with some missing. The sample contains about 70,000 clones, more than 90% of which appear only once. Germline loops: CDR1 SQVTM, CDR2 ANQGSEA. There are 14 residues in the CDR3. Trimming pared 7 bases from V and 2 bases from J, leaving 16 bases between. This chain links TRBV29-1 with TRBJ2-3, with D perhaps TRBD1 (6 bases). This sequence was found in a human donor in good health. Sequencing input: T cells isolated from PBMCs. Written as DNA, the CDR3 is TGCAGCGCCCCCGTGAGGGGGTCCACAGATACGCAGTATTTT. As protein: CSAPVRGSTDTQYF.